The T cell receptor beta chain under discussion was sequenced for a study of blood T cell repertoires in COVID-19. Study as a whole: From T cells, B-cell-depleted T cells, or PBMCs came the material, which was cDNA or gDNA.

CDR3 length equals 16 residues. Germline V gives CDR1 GTSNPN, CDR2 SVGIG (reference sequence). V shed 5 bases, J shed 4 bases, and the junction held 14 bases outside the gene matches. Original methodology: How many nucleated cells were present was estimated from reference gene primer amplification. Data came from immunoSEQ multiplex PCR; TCRdb stores just in-frame clones and leaves some out. Clonal size and the V and J genes are those of that table, whereas D and trimming came from the DNA. The profile shows 80,000 to 90,000 clones, more than 75% of them singletons. The sample was peripheral blood. The TCR originated in a woman aged 70-85 years with acute or convalescent COVID-19. This sequence joins TRBV30 and TRBJ2-7; 10 nucleotides line up with TRBD1. CDR3 in amino acids: CAWGSYRDRGFYEQYV. CDR3 DNA sequence: TGTGCCTGGGGTTCCTACCGGGACAGGGGTTTTTACGAGCAGTACGTC.